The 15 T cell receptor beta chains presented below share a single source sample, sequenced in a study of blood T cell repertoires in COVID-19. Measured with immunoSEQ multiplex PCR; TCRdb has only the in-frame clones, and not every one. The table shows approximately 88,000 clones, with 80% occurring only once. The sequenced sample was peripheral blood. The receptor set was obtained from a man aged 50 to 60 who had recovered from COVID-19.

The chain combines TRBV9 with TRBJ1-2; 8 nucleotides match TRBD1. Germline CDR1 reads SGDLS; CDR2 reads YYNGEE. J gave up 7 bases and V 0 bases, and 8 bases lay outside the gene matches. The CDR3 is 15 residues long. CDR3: CASSVVPGQESGYTF. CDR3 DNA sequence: TGTGCCAGCAGCGTAGTTCCGGGACAGGAATCTGGCTACACCTTC.

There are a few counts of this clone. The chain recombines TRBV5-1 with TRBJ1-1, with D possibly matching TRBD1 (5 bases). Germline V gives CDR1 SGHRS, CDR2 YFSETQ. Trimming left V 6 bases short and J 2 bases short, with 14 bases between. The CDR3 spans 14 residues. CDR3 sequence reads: CASTLGAENTEAFF. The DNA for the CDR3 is TGCGCCAGCACCCTAGGGGCAGAAAACACTGAAGCTTTCTTT. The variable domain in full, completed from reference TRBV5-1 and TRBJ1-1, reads KAGVTQTPRYLIKTRGQQVTLSCSPISGHRSVSWYQQTPGQGLQFLFEYFSETQRNKGNFPGRFSGRQFSNSRSEMNVSTLELGDSALYLCASTLGAENTEAFFGQGTRLTVV.

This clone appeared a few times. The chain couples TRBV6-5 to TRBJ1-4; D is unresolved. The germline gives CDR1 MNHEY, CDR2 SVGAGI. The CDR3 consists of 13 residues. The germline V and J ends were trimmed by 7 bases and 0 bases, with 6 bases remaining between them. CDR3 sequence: CASMTSTNEKLFF. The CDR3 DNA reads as TGTGCCAGCATGACATCAACTAATGAAAAACTGTTTTTT.

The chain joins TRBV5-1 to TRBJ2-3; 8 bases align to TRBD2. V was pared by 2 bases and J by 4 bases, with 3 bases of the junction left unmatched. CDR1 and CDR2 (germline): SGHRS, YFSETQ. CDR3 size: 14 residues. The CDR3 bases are TGCGCCAGCAGCTTAGCGGGGGTCCCAGATACGCAGTATTTT. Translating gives CASSLAGVPDTQYF.

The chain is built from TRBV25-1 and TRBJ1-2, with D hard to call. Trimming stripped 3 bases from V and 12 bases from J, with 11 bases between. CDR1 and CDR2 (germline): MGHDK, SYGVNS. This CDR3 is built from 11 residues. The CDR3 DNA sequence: TGTGCCAGCAGTGATGGTCTGGGCCACACCTTC. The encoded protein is CASSDGLGHTF.

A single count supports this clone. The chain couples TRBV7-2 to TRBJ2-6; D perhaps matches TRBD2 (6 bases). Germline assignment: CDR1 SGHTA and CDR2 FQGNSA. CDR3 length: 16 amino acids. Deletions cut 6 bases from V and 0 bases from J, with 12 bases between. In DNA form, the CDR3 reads TGTGCCAGCAGTAGGGACTCCAGCTCTGGGGCCAACGTCCTGACTTTC. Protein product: CASSRDSSSGANVLTF.

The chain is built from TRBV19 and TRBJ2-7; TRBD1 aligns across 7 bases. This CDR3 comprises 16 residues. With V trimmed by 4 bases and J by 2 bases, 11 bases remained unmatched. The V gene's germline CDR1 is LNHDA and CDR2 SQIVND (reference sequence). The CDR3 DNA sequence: TGTGCCAGTAGTAGAATTTCACAGGGGCGACCCTACGAGCAGTACTTC. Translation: CASSRISQGRPYEQYF.

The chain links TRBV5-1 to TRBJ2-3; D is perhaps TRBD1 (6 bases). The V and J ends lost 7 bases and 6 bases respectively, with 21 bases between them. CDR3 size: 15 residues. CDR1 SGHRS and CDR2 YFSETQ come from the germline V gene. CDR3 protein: CASLLAQGSGDTQYF. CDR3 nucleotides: TGCGCCAGCCTGCTAGCCCAGGGGTCAGGGGATACGCAGTATTTT.

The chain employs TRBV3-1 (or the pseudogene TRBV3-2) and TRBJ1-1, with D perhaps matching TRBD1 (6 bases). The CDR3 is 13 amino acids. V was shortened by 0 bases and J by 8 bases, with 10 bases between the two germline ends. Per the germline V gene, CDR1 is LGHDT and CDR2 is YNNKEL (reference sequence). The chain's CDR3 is CASSQEWQGEAFF. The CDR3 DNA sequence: TGTGCCAGCAGCCAAGAATGGCAGGGGGAAGCTTTCTTT.

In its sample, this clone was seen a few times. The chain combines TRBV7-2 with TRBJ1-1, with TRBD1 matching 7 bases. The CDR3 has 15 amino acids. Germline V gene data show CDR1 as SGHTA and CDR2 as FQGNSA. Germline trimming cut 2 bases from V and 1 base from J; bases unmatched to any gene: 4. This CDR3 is CASSLWGTENTEAFF. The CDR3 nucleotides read TGTGCCAGCAGCTTATGGGGGACAGAGAACACTGAAGCTTTCTTT.

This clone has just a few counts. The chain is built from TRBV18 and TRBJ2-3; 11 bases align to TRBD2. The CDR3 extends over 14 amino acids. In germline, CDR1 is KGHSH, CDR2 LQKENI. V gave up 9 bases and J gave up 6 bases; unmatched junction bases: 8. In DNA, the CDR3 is TGTGCCAGTGCTAGCGGGGGGCCAAGGGATACGCAGTATTTT. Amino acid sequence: CASASGGPRDTQYF.

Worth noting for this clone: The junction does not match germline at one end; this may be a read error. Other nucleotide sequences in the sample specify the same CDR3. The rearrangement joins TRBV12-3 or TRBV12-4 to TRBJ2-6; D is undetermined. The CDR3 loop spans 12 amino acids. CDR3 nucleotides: TGTGCTAGCACATCTGGGGCCAACGTCCTGACTTTC. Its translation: CASTSGANVLTF.

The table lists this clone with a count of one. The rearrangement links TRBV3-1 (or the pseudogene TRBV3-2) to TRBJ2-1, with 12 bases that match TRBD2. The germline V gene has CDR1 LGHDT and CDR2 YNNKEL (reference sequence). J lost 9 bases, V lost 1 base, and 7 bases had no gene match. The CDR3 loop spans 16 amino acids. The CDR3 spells CASSQGDTSGRLEQFF. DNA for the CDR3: TGTGCCAGCAGCCAAGGAGACACTAGCGGGAGGCTTGAGCAGTTCTTC.

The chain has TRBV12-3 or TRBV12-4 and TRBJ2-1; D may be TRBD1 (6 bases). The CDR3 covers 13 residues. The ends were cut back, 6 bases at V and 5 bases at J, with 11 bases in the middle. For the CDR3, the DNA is TGTGCCAGCAGCTACACAGGGAACAATGAGCAGTTCTTC. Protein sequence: CASSYTGNNEQFF.

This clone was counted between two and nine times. Written as DNA, the CDR3 is TGTGCCAGCTCAGCAGTCACCCTGAACACCGGGGAGCTGTTTTTT. This gives the protein CASSAVTLNTGELFF. The chain recombines TRBV18 with TRBJ2-2; the D is unclear. Trimming removed 5 bases at V and 1 base at J, with 11 bases between. The V gene's germline CDR1 is KGHSH and CDR2 LQKENI. This CDR3 region has 15 residues.